This entry lists 29 T cell receptor beta chains sequenced from one sample in a study of early T cells in non-severe SARS-CoV-2 infection. TCRdb redid the calling of the 5' RACE reads with MiXCR, one entry per CDR3 protein. In the table there are about 76,000 distinct CDR3 sequences, about 11% of which are singletons. The sequenced material came from whole blood. Source of these receptors: an adult who was a healthcare worker with PCR-confirmed SARS-CoV-2 infection or an uninfected control (not recorded which).

This clonotype turned up a few times. The rearrangement joins TRBV7-8 to TRBJ2-7; no reliable D call. Looked up from germline, CDR1 is SGHVS and CDR2 is FQNEAQ. Trimming took off 1 base at V and 7 bases at J, with 14 bases between the two ends. The CDR3 totals 14 residues. CDR3 residues: CASSLVGNFGEQYF. In DNA form, the CDR3 reads TGTGCCAGCAGCTTAGTGGGGAATTTCGGGGAGCAGTACTTC.

This clonotype has ten or more counts. V is TRBV12-3 or TRBV12-4 and J is TRBJ2-3, with a possible D match to TRBD2 (6 bases). V lost 7 bases to trimming and J lost 7 bases, with 15 bases between them. The CDR3 is made up of 13 amino acids. The CDR3 loop is CASTGPRGNTQYF. CDR3 DNA sequence: TGTGCCAGCACCGGGCCCCGGGGGAATACGCAGTATTTT.

The table lists this clonotype with a few counts. The chain carries TRBV7-6 and TRBJ1-1, with D perhaps matching TRBD1 (6 bases). With 5 bases removed from V and 4 bases from J, the gap between germline ends came to 17 bases. The germline gives CDR1 SGHVS, CDR2 FNYEAQ. The CDR3 runs 15 residues. The CDR3 nucleotides read TGTGCCAGCAGCCTGGGCAGGGGCGCAGGCACTGAAGCTTTCTTT. Amino acid sequence: CASSLGRGAGTEAFF.

The chain is built from TRBV19 and TRBJ1-2; D possibly corresponds to TRBD1 (6 bases). The CDR3 totals 15 residues. V gave up 5 bases and J gave up 1 base, with 14 bases separating them. The germline CDR1 and CDR2 sequences are LNHDA and SQIVND (reference sequence). The CDR3 sequence: CASSVWTEYNYGYTF. In DNA, the CDR3 is TGTGCCAGTAGTGTGTGGACAGAATATAACTATGGCTACACCTTC. Variable domain in full (rest from reference TRBV19 and TRBJ1-2): DGGITQSPKYLFRKEGQNVTLSCEQNLNHDAMYWYRQDPGQGLRLIYYSQIVNDFQKGDIAEGYSVSREKKESFPLTVTSAQKNPTAFYLCASSVWTEYNYGYTFGSGTRLTVV.

This clonotype was seen many times. J is TRBJ2-5 and V is TRBV5-4, with TRBD1 matching over 8 bases. J gave up 1 base and V 4 bases, and 6 bases lay outside the gene matches. Germline V gives CDR1 SGHNT, CDR2 YYREEE (reference sequence). The CDR3 spans 15 residues. The CDR3 spells CASSHKTGGQETQYF. The CDR3 DNA reads as TGTGCCAGCAGCCACAAAACAGGGGGCCAAGAGACCCAGTACTTC.

This clonotype was detected ten times or more. The chain uses TRBV2 and TRBJ2-6, with D perhaps being TRBD1 or TRBD2 (5 bases each). Trimming pared 6 bases from V and 2 bases from J, leaving 17 bases between. CDR1 is SNHLY, CDR2 FYNNEI, per germline. The CDR3 is 17 residues long. The CDR3 DNA sequence: TGTGCCAGCAGGACCTCGGGACGGACCCCTGGGGCCAACGTCCTGACTTTC. It encodes CASRTSGRTPGANVLTF.

As concerns this clonotype: Since a much larger clone is just one base distant, this may be a read error. CDR3 nucleotide sequence: TGTGTCAGTAGTGGGGGGCCGGCGGGCTACACCTTC. Translated, it gives CVSSGGPAGYTF. This chain uses TRBV19 with TRBJ1-2; D possibly corresponds to TRBD1 (6 bases). The germline CDR1 and CDR2 sequences are LNHDA and SQIVND (reference sequence). The CDR3 consists of 12 residues.

The table lists this clonotype with many counts. CDR3 coding DNA: TGTGCCAGCAGCCCCGGGACAGGAAACAATCAGCCCCAGCATTTT. It is translated as CASSPGTGNNQPQHF. V gene TRBV4-2 combines with J gene TRBJ1-5; 8 bases align to TRBD1. With 4 bases clipped from V and 3 bases from J, the junction kept 5 bases outside the gene matches. Germline loops: CDR1 LGHNA, CDR2 YNFKEQ. This CDR3 has 15 amino acids.

This clonotype was seen many times. The chain is built from TRBV5-1 and TRBJ2-7; no clear D. V shed 4 bases and J shed 3 bases, with 5 bases lying between them. Germline-derived CDR1 and CDR2 are SGHRS and YFSETQ. CDR3 length: 11 residues. The CDR3: CASSPGYEQYF. In DNA form, the CDR3 reads TGCGCCAGCAGCCCAGGCTACGAGCAGTACTTC.

This clonotype has at least ten counts. The gene calls are TRBV9 and TRBJ2-3; no firm D call. From germline, CDR1 is SGDLS and CDR2 YYNGEE. The length of the CDR3 is 12 residues. V lost 2 bases to trimming and J lost 0 bases, with 1 base between them. CDR3 region: CASSVSTDTQYF. CDR3 in DNA: TGTGCCAGCAGCGTTAGCACAGATACGCAGTATTTT.

This clonotype has a handful of counts. The chain recombines TRBV7-2 with TRBJ2-7; the D is unclear. Per germline, CDR1 SGHTA and CDR2 FQGNSA. Deletions cut 5 bases from V and 4 bases from J, with 6 bases between. The CDR3 is 11 residues long. The CDR3 DNA reads TGTGCCAGCAGCCCTTTATACGAGCAGTACTTC. Translating gives CASSPLYEQYF.

The rearrangement links TRBV25-1 to TRBJ2-7; possible D gene TRBD2, 5 bases. The CDR3 contains 15 residues. The germline V gene has CDR1 MGHDK and CDR2 SYGVNS. V was shortened by 3 bases and J by 3 bases, with 15 bases between the two germline ends. The CDR3 spells CASSDPADGVYEQYF. The CDR3 DNA reads as TGTGCCAGCAGTGACCCAGCGGACGGAGTCTACGAGCAGTACTTC.

This clonotype was observed a handful of times. The chain joins TRBV10-3 to TRBJ2-7, with 10 bases that match TRBD1. The ends lost 3 bases at V and 2 bases at J; junction bases unmatched: 4. The germline gives CDR1 ENHRY, CDR2 SYGVKD. CDR3 size: 15 residues. CDR3 in amino acids: CAISDSGQGTYEQYF. DNA for the CDR3: TGTGCCATCAGTGACTCGGGACAGGGGACCTACGAGCAGTACTTC.

This clonotype was recorded many times. The chain joins TRBV11-2 to TRBJ2-3, with TRBD2 matching 7 bases. The germline V gene has CDR1 SGHAT and CDR2 FQNNGV. The J segment lost 4 bases and the V segment lost 4 bases, leaving 8 bases of the junction unmatched. CDR3 length equals 15 residues. In DNA, the CDR3 is TGTGCCAGCAGCTCCGGACTAGAGGGGTCAGATACGCAGTATTTT. Protein product: CASSSGLEGSDTQYF.

This clonotype was counted a few times. The chain carries TRBV12-3 or TRBV12-4 and TRBJ2-1; weak D call: TRBD1 (5 bases). V shed 7 bases and J shed 4 bases, with 14 bases lying between them. The CDR3 consists of 14 residues. The CDR3 DNA follows: TGTGCCAGCACCCTTATAGGGGAATACAATGAGCAGTTCTTC. Translation: CASTLIGEYNEQFF.

This clonotype was seen once. The rearrangement joins TRBV10-3 to TRBJ1-1, with D hard to call. The CDR3 runs 14 residues. Germline loops: CDR1 ENHRY, CDR2 SYGVKD. V was clipped by 0 bases and J by 2 bases, with 7 bases between them. CDR3 coding DNA: TGTGCCATCAGTGAGTCCCCGGGAAACACTGAAGCTTTCTTT. It encodes CAISESPGNTEAFF.

The gene calls are TRBV12-3 or TRBV12-4 and TRBJ1-5; maybe TRBD1 (5 bases). V gave up 1 base and J gave up 5 bases, with 9 bases separating them. The CDR3 has 14 amino acids. CDR3 nucleotides: TGTGCCAGCAGTTTAGTCGGCAGGGATCAGCCCCAGCATTTT. Its protein is CASSLVGRDQPQHF.

This chain connects TRBV2 to TRBJ2-5; 15 positions agree with TRBD2. Germline assignment: CDR1 SNHLY and CDR2 FYNNEI. With V trimmed by 6 bases and J by 5 bases, 4 bases remained unmatched. This CDR3 spans 15 amino acids. This chain's CDR3 is CASRGLAGGTETQYF. Here the CDR3 DNA reads TGTGCCAGCAGGGGACTAGCGGGGGGAACGGAGACCCAGTACTTC.

The table lists this clonotype with many counts. The chain is built from TRBV5-4 and TRBJ2-5, with TRBD2 matching over 9 bases. The CDR3 totals 15 residues. J gave up 2 bases and V 4 bases, and 6 bases lay outside the gene matches. Germline CDR1 SGHNT, CDR2 YYREEE (reference sequence). CDR3 coding DNA: TGTGCCAGCAGCCGTAGCGGGGGTATACAAGAGACCCAGTACTTC. As protein: CASSRSGGIQETQYF.

Remarks on this clonotype: A read error may account for a junction end that differs from germline. The chain links TRBV19 to TRBJ2-1; TRBD2 matches 11 bases. In germline, CDR1 is LNHDA, CDR2 SQIVND (reference sequence). The CDR3 has 15 amino acids. CDR3 sequence reads: CVSSLSGGVYNEQFF. CDR3 nucleotides: TGTGTCAGTAGTCTTAGCGGGGGGGTCTACAATGAGCAGTTCTTC.

This clonotype was observed at least ten times. The V and J genes are TRBV12-5 and TRBJ2-6, with D unresolved. Germline V gene sequence: CDR1 LGHNT, CDR2 FRNRAP. Trimming removed 3 bases at V and 0 bases at J, with 15 bases between. This CDR3 region has 18 residues. This chain's CDR3 is CASGFVGSLSSGANVLTF. The CDR3 coding sequence is TGTGCTAGTGGTTTTGTGGGCAGCCTGTCCTCTGGGGCCAACGTCCTGACTTTC.

This sequence joins TRBV28 and TRBJ2-3; D remains ambiguous. In germline, CDR1 is MDHEN, CDR2 SYDVKM. CDR3 length equals 14 residues. Trimming shortened V by 5 bases and J by 1 base, and 10 bases separated the two germline ends. The chain's CDR3 is CASSPTDRTDTQYF. CDR3 sequence (DNA): TGTGCCAGCAGTCCTACGGATCGCACAGATACGCAGTATTTT.

For this clonotype: This may be a read error: a much more frequent sequence differs by one nucleotide. The genes are TRBV5-4 and TRBJ1-2, with D tentatively TRBD1 (6 bases). This CDR3 spans 13 amino acids. Germline values: CDR1 SGHNT, CDR2 YYREEE (reference sequence). V was shortened by 4 bases and J by 10 bases, with 17 bases between the two germline ends. CDR3 nucleotides: TGTGCCAGCAGCCTCTGGGGGGGCCATGTCTACACCTTC. This translates into CASSLWGGHVYTF.

At least ten counts were recorded for this clonotype. V gene TRBV6-5 combines with J gene TRBJ1-6; D not resolved. CDR1 and CDR2 from the germline V gene are MNHEY and SVGAGI. This CDR3 contains 15 residues. Trimming removed 2 bases at V and 0 bases at J, with 5 bases between. Here the CDR3 reads CASSYKRSYNSPLHF. The CDR3 DNA follows: TGTGCCAGCAGTTACAAGCGCTCCTATAATTCACCCCTCCACTTT.

This chain uses TRBV11-1 with TRBJ2-4; no clear D gene. The CDR3 runs to 12 residues. V was pared by 6 bases and J by 7 bases, with 10 bases between. Germline CDR1 SGHAT, CDR2 FQDESV (reference sequence). As DNA, the CDR3 is TGTGCCAGCAGTCCTCGAATGAACATTCAGTACTTC. Translated, it gives CASSPRMNIQYF.

This clonotype was detected a few times. The CDR3, as DNA: TGTGCCAGCACCCGACAGGAGTACTCCTACGAGCAGTACTTC. Protein product: CASTRQEYSYEQYF. The rearrangement links TRBV6-2 or TRBV6-3 to TRBJ2-7, with D tentatively TRBD1 (6 bases). CDR1 MNHEY and CDR2 SVGEGT come from the germline V gene. V lost 7 bases and J lost 0, with 13 bases in between. The CDR3 has 14 amino acids.

This chain links TRBV15 with TRBJ1-1; no reliable D call. V shed 0 bases and J shed 3 bases, with 8 bases lying between them. This CDR3 has 14 residues. Germline CDR1 reads LNHNV; CDR2 reads YYDKDF (reference sequence). CDR3 region: CATSRDDGDTEAFF. The CDR3, as DNA: TGTGCCACCAGCAGAGACGACGGGGACACTGAAGCTTTCTTT.

Many counts were recorded for this clonotype. The V and J genes are TRBV5-1 and TRBJ2-7; D is possibly TRBD1 (7 bases). From germline, CDR1 is SGHRS and CDR2 YFSETQ. The CDR3 is made up of 14 amino acids. V lost 2 bases and J 3 bases, leaving 12 bases between the germline ends. CDR3 bases: TGCGCCAGCAGCTTTCGCCAGGGGGGCTACGAGCAGTACTTC. Amino acids: CASSFRQGGYEQYF. The full variable domain, completed using reference TRBV5-1 and TRBJ2-7, is KAGVTQTPRYLIKTRGQQVTLSCSPISGHRSVSWYQQTPGQGLQFLFEYFSETQRNKGNFPGRFSGRQFSNSRSEMNVSTLELGDSALYLCASSFRQGGYEQYFGPGTRLTVT.

This clonotype was detected ten times or more. The chain uses TRBV4-1 and TRBJ1-6, with 10 positions matching TRBD1. V shed 0 bases, J shed 9 bases, and the junction held 2 bases outside the gene matches. CDR3 length equals 15 residues. Germline CDR1 is MGHRA and CDR2 is YSYEKL. Here the CDR3 reads CASSQEGTGVSPLHF. DNA for the CDR3: TGCGCCAGCAGCCAAGAAGGGACAGGGGTTTCACCCCTCCACTTT.